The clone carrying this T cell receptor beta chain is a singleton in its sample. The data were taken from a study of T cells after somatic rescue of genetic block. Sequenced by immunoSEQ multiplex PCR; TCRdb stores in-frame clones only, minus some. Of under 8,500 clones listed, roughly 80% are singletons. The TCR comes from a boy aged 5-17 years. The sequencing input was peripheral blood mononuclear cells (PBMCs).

CDR3 DNA: TGTGCCAGCAGTTCTAGCGGGAGGGCCTGGGAGCAGTTCTTC. This encodes CASSSSGRAWEQFF. The J gene is TRBJ2-1, the V gene TRBV28; 12 bases agree with TRBD2. The length of the CDR3 is 14 residues. The V segment lost 4 bases and the J segment 10 bases; nucleotides outside the gene matches: 5. Germline CDR1 is MDHEN and CDR2 is SYDVKM.